Below, one T cell receptor (beta chain) is given with its context. Generated by immunoSEQ multiplex PCR, the TCRdb table keeps only in-frame clones and is missing some. This sample yields about 140,000 clones, of which about 92% are seen a single time; roughly 6% belongs to the top ten. The data stem from a study of T cell responses to AZD1222 COVID-19 vaccine. Specimen: peripheral blood, collected 28 days after the second AZD1222 dose. The clonotype comes from an adult who received the AZD1222 COVID-19 vaccine.

The CDR3 region is CAISESGVPNEKLFF. In DNA form, the CDR3 reads TGTGCCATCAGTGAGAGTGGGGTCCCTAATGAAAAACTGTTTTTT. The V call is TRBV10-3, the J call TRBJ1-4; no clear D. This CDR3 has 15 amino acids. Between the trimmed V and J ends, which lost 2 bases and 3 bases, there was a span of 10 bases. CDR1 and CDR2 (germline): ENHRY, SYGVKD.